The text below deals with one T cell receptor (beta chain). Its target is not known. The assay was immunoSEQ multiplex PCR, and TCRdb's table has in-frame clones only and misses some. The sample lists hundreds of thousands of clones, around 96% seen once, with 0.11% in the top ten. This entry belongs to a study of shared clonotypes between healthy human individuals. This CDR3 has 16 amino acids. In germline, CDR1 is SGHNT, CDR2 YYREEE (reference sequence). The junction had 17 bases not matched to a gene; V was cut back by 4 bases and J by 8 bases. Terminally differentiated effector memory CD45RA+ cells were excluded from the naive CD8 cells, which were CD45RO-negative and positively selected for CCR7. Healthy HIV-negative adults without recent acute infections or vaccinations served as donors. Overall study results and limits: Among donors, the sharing of clonotypes was expected to be influenced by sequencing depth. Represented diversity, genetic and exposure-history alike, was limited by few donors. When naive CD4 clonotypes were compared across a few donors, around 5% were shared.

The sequence was obtained from a woman in her thirties in good health. V gene TRBV5-4 combines with J gene TRBJ1-2, with TRBD1 identical over 7 bases. The material sequenced was naive CD8+ T cells sorted from blood. This chain's CDR3 is CASSARTGVLKTGYTF. The DNA for the CDR3 is TGTGCCAGCAGCGCAAGAACAGGGGTTCTTAAAACCGGCTACACCTTC.